The 24 T cell receptor beta chains presented below share a single source sample, sequenced in a study of blood T cell repertoires in COVID-19. The assay was immunoSEQ multiplex PCR, and TCRdb's table has in-frame clones only and misses some. The table has about 97,000 clones, over 75% seen once; the top ten hold 11%. The specimen sequenced was peripheral blood. These TCRs come from a woman younger than 45 with acute or convalescent COVID-19.

The rearrangement uses TRBV7-3 and TRBJ2-2; possibly TRBD2 for D (5 bases). V was trimmed by 0 bases and J by 6 bases, leaving 14 bases between them. CDR3 length: 16 residues. Germline V CDR1 and CDR2: SGHTA, FQGTGA. The CDR3 is CASSLTFGDGAGELFF. DNA for the CDR3: TGTGCCAGCAGCTTAACGTTCGGGGATGGGGCCGGGGAGCTGTTTTTT.

Only a few counts were recorded for this clone. In DNA form, the CDR3 reads TGCGCCAGCAGCTTAGGGGACACTCTCTACGAGCAGTACTTC. It specifies CASSLGDTLYEQYF. The chain joins TRBV5-1 to TRBJ2-7; D perhaps matches TRBD1 (6 bases). Trimming cost V 2 bases and J 3 bases, with 12 bases left between them. CDR3 length equals 14 residues. Germline CDR1 reads SGHRS; CDR2 reads YFSETQ.

This chain links TRBV29-1 with TRBJ2-3; 7 bases line up with TRBD1. Germline values: CDR1 SQVTM, CDR2 ANQGSEA. The CDR3 spans 14 residues. V lost 8 bases and J lost 0; bases outside the gene matches: 8. The CDR3 sequence: CSCDGQESTDTQYF. In DNA, the CDR3 is TGCAGCTGCGACGGACAGGAGAGCACAGATACGCAGTATTTT.

The chain links TRBV7-3 to TRBJ2-1, with D possibly TRBD2 on 5 matching bases. V was trimmed by 5 bases and J by 0 bases, leaving 11 bases between them. Per germline, CDR1 SGHTA and CDR2 FQGTGA. The CDR3 covers 15 residues. CDR3 coding DNA: TGTGCCAGCAGCCCGAGCGGAAGCTCCTACAATGAGCAGTTCTTC. Encoded protein: CASSPSGSSYNEQFF. Full variable domain (rest looked up from reference TRBV7-3 and TRBJ2-1): GAGVSQTPSNKVTEKGKYVELRCDPISGHTALYWYRQSLGQGPEFLIYFQGTGAADDSGLPNDRFFAVRPEGSVSTLKIQRTERGDSAVYLCASSPSGSSYNEQFFGPGTRLTVL.

This chain uses TRBV29-1 with TRBJ2-7; TRBD2 matches at 7 bases. Per germline, CDR1 SQVTM and CDR2 ANQGSEA. CDR3 length equals 13 residues. After removal of 3 bases from V and 5 bases from J, the junction contained 7 bases not matched to a gene. CDR3: CSVEGGRVDEQYF. The CDR3 nucleotides are TGCAGCGTTGAGGGAGGGCGGGTCGACGAGCAGTACTTC.

This chain connects TRBV5-1 to TRBJ2-1, with 7 nucleotides matching TRBD2. Germline CDR1 SGHRS, CDR2 YFSETQ. V trimming: 1 base; J trimming: 4 bases; junction bases outside the gene matches: 8. The CDR3 contains 16 residues. The CDR3 sequence is CASSLSPVGGYNEQFF. The DNA of the CDR3 is TGCGCCAGCAGCTTGTCCCCAGTGGGAGGGTACAATGAGCAGTTCTTC.

The chain carries TRBV30 and TRBJ2-2; 10 bases are shared with TRBD2. V gave up 3 bases and J gave up 3 bases; unmatched junction bases: 4. Germline-derived CDR1 and CDR2 are GTSNPN and SVGIG (reference sequence). The CDR3 consists of 15 residues. The CDR3 DNA sequence: TGTGCCTGGAGAGTAAGCGGGGGGGACACCGGGGAGCTGTTTTTT. It specifies CAWRVSGGDTGELFF.

The CDR3: CASSEGVSEAFF. CDR3 in DNA: TGTGCCAGCAGTGAGGGCGTATCTGAAGCTTTCTTT. The chain employs TRBV6-1 and TRBJ1-1; D is unresolved. V was pared by 3 bases and J by 6 bases, with 8 bases between. The CDR3 sequence is 12 residues long. Germline CDR1 reads MNHNS; CDR2 reads SASEGT.

The chain carries TRBV7-9 and TRBJ1-4; no firm D call. Deletions cut 1 base from V and 5 bases from J, with 14 bases between. CDR1 is SEHNR and CDR2 is FQNEAQ in the germline V gene (reference sequence). The CDR3 is made up of 16 amino acids. This CDR3 is CASSLVDKPKNEKLFF. The CDR3, as DNA: TGTGCCAGCAGCTTAGTAGACAAACCAAAGAATGAAAAACTGTTTTTT.

The gene calls are TRBV28 and TRBJ1-5; maybe TRBD1 (5 bases). V dropped 3 bases and J dropped 6 bases, with 12 bases sitting between them. This CDR3 spans 14 amino acids. CDR1 MDHEN and CDR2 SYDVKM come from the germline V gene. CDR3 protein: CASSFGREGQPQHF. The DNA for the CDR3 is TGTGCCAGCAGTTTTGGCAGGGAAGGTCAGCCCCAGCATTTT.

This clone showed up just once. This rearrangement joins TRBV7-6 to TRBJ1-1; D possibly corresponds to TRBD1 (6 bases). V dropped 4 bases and J dropped 1 base, with 13 bases sitting between them. Germline CDR1 reads SGHVS; CDR2 reads FNYEAQ. The CDR3 consists of 15 residues. CDR3 region: CASSSDLRGNTEAFF. CDR3 nucleotides: TGTGCCAGCAGCTCCGACCTCAGGGGGAACACTGAAGCTTTCTTT.

This rearrangement joins TRBV29-1 to TRBJ1-2; D is undetermined. CDR3 length equals 14 residues. Germline-derived CDR1 and CDR2 are SQVTM and ANQGSEA. Trimming left V 6 bases short and J 4 bases short, with 18 bases between. DNA for the CDR3: TGCAGCGTCCCAACCCTTTCCGAGGGCTATGGCTACACCTTC. The encoded protein is CSVPTLSEGYGYTF.

The rearrangement uses TRBV5-4 and TRBJ1-1; 7 bases agree with TRBD1. Per germline, CDR1 SGHNT and CDR2 YYREEE (reference sequence). CDR3 length equals 16 residues. The V and J ends lost 1 base and 2 bases, in that order; junction bases with no gene match: 8. The CDR3 here is CASSLTPRGFNTEAFF. In nucleotides, the CDR3 is TGTGCCAGCAGCTTGACCCCCAGGGGGTTCAACACTGAAGCTTTCTTT.

J is TRBJ1-6 and V is TRBV27, with unresolved D. Germline V lookup: CDR1 MNHEY, CDR2 SMNVEV (reference sequence). V was shortened by 6 bases and J by 8 bases, with 20 bases between the two germline ends. The CDR3 extends over 16 amino acids. The CDR3 DNA reads as TGTGCCAGCAGCTCTCCCCTCCAGAAGAGGGATTCACCCCTCCACTTT. It codes for CASSSPLQKRDSPLHF.

The chain is built from TRBV5-1 and TRBJ1-1; D ambiguous. This CDR3 spans 13 amino acids. Germline assignment: CDR1 SGHRS and CDR2 YFSETQ. The germline V and J ends were trimmed by 5 bases and 1 base, with 9 bases remaining between them. The CDR3 loop reads CASSHPGNTEAFF. DNA for the CDR3: TGCGCCAGCAGTCATCCAGGGAACACTGAAGCTTTCTTT.

The CDR3 region is CASSYLGQGETQYF. CDR3 bases: TGTGCCAGCAGTTACCTCGGACAGGGGGAGACCCAGTACTTC. The V call is TRBV6-5, the J call TRBJ2-5, with TRBD1 identical over 9 bases. The trim removed 2 bases at V and 5 bases at J, leaving 3 bases unmatched. The CDR3 consists of 14 residues. The V gene's germline CDR1 is MNHEY and CDR2 SVGAGI.

This sequence joins TRBV5-1 and TRBJ2-2; D perhaps matches TRBD2 (6 bases). Deletions cut 5 bases from V and 1 base from J, with 12 bases between. Per germline, CDR1 SGHRS and CDR2 YFSETQ. The CDR3 consists of 15 residues. CDR3 protein: CASRKEGGNTGELFF. CDR3 nucleotides: TGCGCCAGCAGAAAGGAGGGCGGGAACACCGGGGAGCTGTTTTTT.

The V gene is TRBV6-6, the J gene TRBJ1-2; D is perhaps TRBD1 (6 bases). Germline CDR1 reads MNHNY; CDR2 reads SVGAGI (reference sequence). The length of the CDR3 is 15 residues. Trimming stripped 5 bases from V and 8 bases from J, with 21 bases between. In nucleotides, the CDR3 is TGTGCCAGCAGTCGTTTAGACAGGAGTGAAGGGGGCTACACCTTC. Protein product: CASSRLDRSEGGYTF.

The rearrangement joins TRBV6-5 to TRBJ1-2, with a possible D match to TRBD1 (5 bases). CDR1 and CDR2 (germline): MNHEY, SVGAGI. This CDR3 contains 14 residues. Between the trimmed V and J ends, which lost 1 base and 3 bases, there was a span of 9 bases. CDR3 nucleotides: TGTGCCAGCAGTTACTGGGCAGGGCACTATGGCTACACCTTC. It is translated as CASSYWAGHYGYTF.

This chain links TRBV7-7 with TRBJ1-5; TRBD1 matches at 8 bases. The CDR3 extends over 15 amino acids. CDR1 and CDR2 (germline): SSHAT, FNYEAQ (reference sequence). Germline trimming cut 4 bases from V and 5 bases from J; bases unmatched to any gene: 7. DNA of the CDR3: TGTGCCAGCAGCTCTTTGGACAGGGAGGATCAGCCCCAGCATTTT. It encodes CASSSLDREDQPQHF.

The rearrangement joins TRBV18 to TRBJ1-2; D gene uncertain. The CDR3 length is 15 residues. Germline loops: CDR1 KGHSH, CDR2 LQKENI. Trimming shortened V by 0 bases and J by 0 bases, and 8 bases separated the two germline ends. CDR3 nucleotides: TGTGCCAGCTCACCACCGACTAGAGCTAACTATGGCTACACCTTC. Amino acids: CASSPPTRANYGYTF.

This clone was recorded only once. This chain uses TRBV7-9 with TRBJ1-5; TRBD1 might be the D (5 bases). Trimming removed 4 bases at V and 4 bases at J, with 17 bases between. This CDR3 contains 16 residues. The germline V gene has CDR1 SEHNR and CDR2 FQNEAQ (reference sequence). The CDR3 region has the DNA TGTGCCAGCAGCTCCGACCCTGACAGTTCTAATCAGCCCCAGCATTTT. Its protein product is CASSSDPDSSNQPQHF.

The rearrangement links TRBV7-2 to TRBJ1-4; no clear D gene. Germline V lookup: CDR1 SGHTA, CDR2 FQGNSA. The CDR3 loop spans 16 amino acids. Between the trimmed V and J ends, which lost 0 bases and 4 bases, there was a span of 12 bases. The chain's CDR3 is CASSLALRTFNEKLFF. Here the CDR3 DNA reads TGTGCCAGCAGCTTAGCACTGCGGACTTTTAATGAAAAACTGTTTTTT.

This chain joins TRBV11-2 and TRBJ1-6, with TRBD1 matching 9 bases. The length of the CDR3 is 19 residues. V shed 4 bases and J 7 bases; nucleotides not matched to a gene: 17. Germline V lookup: CDR1 SGHAT, CDR2 FQNNGV. The CDR3 sequence is CASSSEPGQGVRLNSPLHF. The CDR3, as DNA: TGTGCCAGCAGCTCGGAGCCGGGACAGGGTGTTAGGTTGAATTCACCCCTCCACTTT.